The T cell receptor beta chain described here comes from a study of CD8 T cells in ankylosing spondylitis. With V trimmed by 8 bases and J by 8 bases, 21 bases remained unmatched. Germline CDR1 and CDR2: MNHNS and SASEGT. The CDR3 spans 17 residues. TCRdb reanalysed the 5' RACE reads using MiXCR and keeps one entry per CDR3 protein. The profile covers 250,000 or so distinct CDR3 sequences, with approximately 24% appearing a single time and 0.6% to 0.75% taken by the ten largest. The clonotype was recovered from a male donor with ankylosing spondylitis or in good health (not recorded which). The sample consisted of blood, either unsorted or a sorted T cell fraction (not recorded which). The chain recombines TRBV6-1 with TRBJ2-1; 7 positions agree with TRBD1. CDR3 amino acids: CASGGSPRGSVGDEQFF. In DNA, the CDR3 is TGTGCCAGCGGTGGGTCCCCCAGGGGGTCTGTGGGGGATGAGCAGTTCTTC.